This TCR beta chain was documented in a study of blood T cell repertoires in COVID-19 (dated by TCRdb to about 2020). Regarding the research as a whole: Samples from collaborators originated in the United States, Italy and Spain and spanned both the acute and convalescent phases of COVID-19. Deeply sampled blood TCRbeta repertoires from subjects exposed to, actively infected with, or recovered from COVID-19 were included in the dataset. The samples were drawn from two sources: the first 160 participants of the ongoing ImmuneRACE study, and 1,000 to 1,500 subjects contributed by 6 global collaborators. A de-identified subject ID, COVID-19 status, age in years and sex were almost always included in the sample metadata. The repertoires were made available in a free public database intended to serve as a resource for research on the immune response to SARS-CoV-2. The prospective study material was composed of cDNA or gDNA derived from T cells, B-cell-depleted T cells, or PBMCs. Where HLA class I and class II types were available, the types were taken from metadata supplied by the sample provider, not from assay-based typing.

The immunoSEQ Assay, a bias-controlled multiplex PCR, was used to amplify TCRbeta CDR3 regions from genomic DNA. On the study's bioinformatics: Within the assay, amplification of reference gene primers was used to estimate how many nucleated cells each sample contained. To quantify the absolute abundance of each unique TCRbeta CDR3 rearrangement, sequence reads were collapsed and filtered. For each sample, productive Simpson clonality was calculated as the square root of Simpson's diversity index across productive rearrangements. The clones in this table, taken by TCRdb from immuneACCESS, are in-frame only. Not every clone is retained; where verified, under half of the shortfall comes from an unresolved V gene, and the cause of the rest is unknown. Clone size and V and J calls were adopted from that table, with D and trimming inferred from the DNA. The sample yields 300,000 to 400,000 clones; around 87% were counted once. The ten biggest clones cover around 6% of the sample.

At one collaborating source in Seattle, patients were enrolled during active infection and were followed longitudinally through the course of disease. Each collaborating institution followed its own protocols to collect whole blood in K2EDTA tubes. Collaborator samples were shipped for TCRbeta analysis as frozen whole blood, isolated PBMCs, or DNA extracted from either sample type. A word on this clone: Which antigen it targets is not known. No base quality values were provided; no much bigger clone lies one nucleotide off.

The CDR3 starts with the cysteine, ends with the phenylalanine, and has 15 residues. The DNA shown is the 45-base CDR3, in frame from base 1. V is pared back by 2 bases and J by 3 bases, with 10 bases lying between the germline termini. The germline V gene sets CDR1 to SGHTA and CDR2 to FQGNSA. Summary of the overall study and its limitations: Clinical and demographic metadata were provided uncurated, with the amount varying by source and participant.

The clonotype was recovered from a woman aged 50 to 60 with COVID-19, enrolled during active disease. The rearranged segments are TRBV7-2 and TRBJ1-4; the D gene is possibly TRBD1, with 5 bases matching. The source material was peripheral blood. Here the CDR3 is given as CASSLRGLANEKLFF. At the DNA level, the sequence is TGTGCCAGCAGCTTAAGGGGTTTGGCTAATGAAAAACTGTTTTTT.